The 25 T cell receptor beta chains below were found in one sample sequenced in a study of monozygotic twins with inflammatory bowel disease. After re-calling the 5' RACE reads, TCRdb lists one entry per CDR3 protein, DNA absent. In all, the sample yields fewer than 350,000 distinct CDR3 sequences. Input material: blood. Source of these receptors: a human donor with ulcerative colitis or Crohn's disease, or a healthy co-twin of an affected twin (not recorded which).

The chain joins TRBV7-2 to TRBJ2-1; TCRdb selects TRBD2, and the lack of DNA leaves this call unchecked. The CDR3 totals 16 residues. The germline CDR1 and CDR2 sequences are SGHTA and FQGNSA. The CDR3 protein is CASSLGAGGGFNEQFF. Using reference TRBV7-2 and TRBJ2-1 for the parts outside the CDR3, the full variable domain is GAGVSQSPSNKVTEKGKDVELRCDPISGHTALYWYRQSLGQGLEFLIYFQGNSAPDKSGLPSDRFSAERTGGSVSTLTIQRTQQEDSAVYLCASSLGAGGGFNEQFFGPGTRLTVL.

The V gene is TRBV28, the J gene TRBJ1-5. The CDR3 covers 15 residues. Germline CDR1 and CDR2: MDHEN and SYDVKM. The CDR3 sequence: CASRIPGGADQPQHF.

The chain uses TRBV2 and TRBJ2-1; TCRdb picks TRBD2, but there is no DNA to check that call. The CDR3 consists of 15 residues. The germline CDR1 and CDR2 sequences are SNHLY and FYNNEI. CDR3: CASSDPAGAYNEQFF. Combining the CDR3 with reference TRBV2 and TRBJ2-1 gives the whole variable domain EPEVTQTPSHQVTQMGQEVILRCVPISNHLYFYWYRQILGQKVEFLVSFYNNEISEKSEIFDDQFSVERPDGSNFTLKIRSTKLEDSAMYFCASSDPAGAYNEQFFGPGTRLTVL.

This chain joins TRBV24-1 and TRBJ2-5; no DNA is available, so the TRBD1 call from TCRdb remains unchecked. From germline, CDR1 is KGHDR and CDR2 SFDVKD. The CDR3 runs 15 residues. Here the CDR3 reads CATSDAYRAEGAQYF.

The CDR3 reads CASSDWGRDRAYEQYF. This rearrangement joins TRBV2 to TRBJ2-7; TCRdb reports TRBD1, a call that lacks DNA to check it against. The germline CDR1 and CDR2 sequences are SNHLY and FYNNEI. This CDR3 comprises 16 residues.

This chain uses TRBV5-1 with TRBJ1-4; TCRdb calls TRBD1, which cannot be checked without DNA. The germline V gene has CDR1 SGHRS and CDR2 YFSETQ. This CDR3 has 15 amino acids. The CDR3 region is CASRDGGGTGEKLFF.

This chain's CDR3 is CSAREGAKGTDTQYF. The chain is built from TRBV20-1 and TRBJ2-3; as DNA is missing, the TRBD1 call by TCRdb cannot be tested. Per germline, CDR1 DFQATT and CDR2 SNEGSKA (reference sequence). This CDR3 contains 15 residues.

The rearrangement links TRBV20-1 to TRBJ1-2; TCRdb outputs TRBD1, but without DNA this stays unchecked. The CDR3 contains 16 residues. Germline CDR1 is DFQATT and CDR2 is SNEGSKA (reference sequence). CDR3 sequence reads: CSAPRSTGTGVYGYTF.

The V gene is TRBV7-2, the J gene TRBJ1-6; the TRBD1 assignment by TCRdb is unverifiable without DNA. There are 15 residues in the CDR3. Germline V lookup: CDR1 SGHTA, CDR2 FQGNSA. CDR3 sequence reads: CASSLPGLQGSPLHF.

The J gene is TRBJ2-3, the V gene TRBV20-1; TCRdb gives TRBD1 as the D gene, but with no DNA this cannot be confirmed. This CDR3 comprises 15 residues. CDR1 and CDR2 (germline): DFQATT, SNEGSKA (reference sequence). The CDR3 reads CSARDLGRGTDTQYF.

The chain is built from TRBV7-9 and TRBJ2-7; TCRdb's assignment of TRBD1 cannot be checked, as there is no DNA. This CDR3 comprises 13 residues. CDR1 and CDR2 (germline): SEHNR, FQNEAQ (reference sequence). The CDR3: CASSLGGRAEHYF.

The V and J genes are TRBV3-1 and TRBJ2-1; lacking DNA, the TRBD2 call made by TCRdb goes unchecked. The CDR3 spans 15 residues. Germline V gene lookup returns CDR1 LGHDT and CDR2 YNNKEL (reference sequence). This CDR3 is CASGRMSPSYNEQFF.

The rearrangement uses TRBV5-5 and TRBJ1-4. The CDR3 is 13 residues long. Germline CDR1 reads SGHKS; CDR2 reads YYEKEE (reference sequence). The CDR3 sequence: CASSLAGGEKLFF.

The CDR3 spells CATSDPRTGNEQFF. The J gene is TRBJ2-1, the V gene TRBV24-1; TCRdb's D call of TRBD1 is untestable without DNA. The germline gives CDR1 KGHDR, CDR2 SFDVKD. The CDR3 length is 14 residues.

J is TRBJ1-3 and V is TRBV5-1; the D gene TCRdb calls, TRBD1, cannot be checked with no DNA. This CDR3 is built from 15 residues. Looked up from germline, CDR1 is SGHRS and CDR2 is YFSETQ. The CDR3 spells CASSFTGTTGNTIYF.

The chain is built from TRBV6-1 and TRBJ1-5. Germline V gene sequence: CDR1 MNHNS, CDR2 SASEGT. CDR3 size: 13 residues. This CDR3 reads CASSRSDNQPQHF.

The V gene is TRBV20-1, the J gene TRBJ2-1. The CDR3 consists of 14 residues. The V gene's germline CDR1 is DFQATT and CDR2 SNEGSKA (reference sequence). The CDR3 here is CSATSNSPYNEQFF.

This chain uses TRBV7-2 with TRBJ2-7. The germline CDR1 and CDR2 sequences are SGHTA and FQGNSA. The CDR3 consists of 16 residues. The chain's CDR3 is CASSLGVLYPTHEQYF.

The chain uses TRBV25-1 and TRBJ1-6. The CDR3 is made up of 12 amino acids. Germline V gives CDR1 MGHDK, CDR2 SYGVNS. This CDR3 is CASSDLGRPLHF.

The V gene is TRBV7-2, the J gene TRBJ2-7. CDR1 is SGHTA, CDR2 FQGNSA, per germline. CDR3 length: 12 amino acids. This CDR3 reads CASSFRLGEQYF.

The CDR3 loop reads CASNQGTLGNTIYF. This chain connects TRBV19 to TRBJ1-3; without DNA, the TCRdb call of TRBD1 cannot be checked. The CDR3 is 14 residues long. CDR1 is LNHDA, CDR2 SQIVND, per germline (reference sequence).

This chain connects TRBV6-2 or TRBV6-3 to TRBJ2-1; there is no DNA to check the TCRdb D call of TRBD2. Germline lookup yields CDR1 MNHEY and CDR2 SVGEGT. This CDR3 is 14 amino acids long. The CDR3 region is CASSFKRLANEQFF.

The chain is built from TRBV3-1 and TRBJ2-1; the D gene TCRdb calls, TRBD2, cannot be checked with no DNA. The CDR3 sequence is 13 residues long. Germline loops: CDR1 LGHDT, CDR2 YNNKEL (reference sequence). CDR3 protein: CASSQIAGVEQFF.

This sequence joins TRBV12-3 or TRBV12-4 and TRBJ1-2; TCRdb outputs TRBD1, but without DNA this stays unchecked. The CDR3 contains 13 residues. The chain's CDR3 is CASSSGQNYGYTF.

The CDR3: CSASKPSGAYDAGTQYF. V usage is TRBV20-1 and J usage is TRBJ2-3; the TCRdb call, TRBD1, lacks DNA for checking. The CDR3 has 17 residues. Germline CDR1 DFQATT, CDR2 SNEGSKA (reference sequence).